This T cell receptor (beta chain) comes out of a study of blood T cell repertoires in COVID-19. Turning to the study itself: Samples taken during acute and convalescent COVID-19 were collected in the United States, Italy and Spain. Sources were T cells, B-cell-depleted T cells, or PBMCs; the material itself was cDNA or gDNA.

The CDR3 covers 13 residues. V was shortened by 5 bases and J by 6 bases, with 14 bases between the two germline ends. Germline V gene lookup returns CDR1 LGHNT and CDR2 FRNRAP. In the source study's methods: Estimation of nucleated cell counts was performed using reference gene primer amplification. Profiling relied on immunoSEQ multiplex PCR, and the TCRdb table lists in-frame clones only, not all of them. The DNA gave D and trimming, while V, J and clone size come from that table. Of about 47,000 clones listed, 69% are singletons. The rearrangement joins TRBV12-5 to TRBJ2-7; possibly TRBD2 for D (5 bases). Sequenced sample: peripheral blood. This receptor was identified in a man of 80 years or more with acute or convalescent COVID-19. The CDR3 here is CASGAGVLGEQYF. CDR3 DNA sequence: TGTGCTAGTGGTGCCGGGGTACTCGGCGAGCAGTACTTC. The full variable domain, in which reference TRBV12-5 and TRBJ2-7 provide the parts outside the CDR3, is DARVTQTPRHKVTEMGQEVTMRCQPILGHNTVFWYRQTMMQGLELLAYFRNRAPLDDSGMPKDRFSAEMPDATLATLKIQPSEPRDSAVYFCASGAGVLGEQYFGPGTRLTVT.